The rows below give T cell receptor beta chains drawn from one sample of a study of T cells in Graves' hyperthyroidism and ophthalmopathy. TCRdb recomputed calls from the multiplex PCR reads with MiXCR, one row per CDR3 protein. This table has about 380,000 distinct CDR3 sequences, roughly 12% appearing once. Material for sequencing was blood. The origin of the receptors is a man under 40 with Graves' hyperthyroidism that later progressed to Graves' ophthalmopathy. Each CDR3 is given with its conserved first and last residue. The D gene is left open where the match is weak. Only part of the rows carry a size: once, few, many, or a class if the clone is expanded.

D | J | size | V | DNA | CDR3
TRBD1 | TRBJ1-5 | . | TRBV2 | TGTGCCAGCAGAGCGGGACAGGGCGACAATCAGCCCCAGCATTTT | CASRAGQGDNQPQHF
. | TRBJ2-7 | many | TRBV28 | TGTGCCAGCAGTCTGGAGGGGCGCTCCTACGAGCAGTACTTC | CASSLEGRSYEQYF
. | TRBJ1-4 | many | TRBV5-1 | TGCGCCAGCAGCCCCCAGGCGGGGGTCCCTAATGAAAAACTGTTTTTT | CASSPQAGVPNEKLFF
TRBD2 | TRBJ2-7 | many | TRBV7-9 | TGTGCCAGCAGCTCCTATAGCGGGTCCACCTTCTACGAGCAGTACTTC | CASSSYSGSTFYEQYF
. | TRBJ2-1 | many | TRBV6-1 | TGTGCCAGCAGCCAAGTCGAGGGGTCTGTCTGGGTCGATGAGCAGTTCTTC | CASSQVEGSVWVDEQFF
. | TRBJ1-2 | many | TRBV30 | TGTGCCTGGACCTACGGGTCCCGGGGCTACACCTTC | CAWTYGSRGYTF
. | TRBJ2-7 | many | TRBV28 | TGTGCCAGCAGTGCCCTTAAGGGGAGGAGAGCCTACGAGCAGTACTTC | CASSALKGRRAYEQYF
TRBD1 | TRBJ2-5 | . | TRBV30 | TGTGCCTGGAGTTTTTCAGGGGGCCAAGAGACCCAGTACTTC | CAWSFSGGQETQYF
. | TRBJ1-6 | many | TRBV20-1 | TGCAGTGCTAGAGAACCGGGACGCAACAGTTCACCCCTCCACTTT | CSAREPGRNSSPLHF
. | TRBJ1-4 | many | TRBV12-5 | TGTGCTAGTGGTTTGGTACCAGGAAAACTGTTTTTT | CASGLVPGKLFF
. | TRBJ2-7 | few | TRBV6-1 | TGTGCCAGCAGTGAAGGGCAGGTGTCCTACGAGCAGTACTTC | CASSEGQVSYEQYF
. | TRBJ1-5 | many | TRBV20-1 | TGCAGTGCTAGCAGGCAGGGGACGCGTAGGGGATCTCAACCCCAGCATTTT | CSASRQGTRRGSQPQHF
TRBD1 | TRBJ1-5 | . | TRBV5-1 | TGCGCCAGCACCGAGGGAGGACAGGGTTTTCGCGGGGATCAGCCCCAGCATTTT | CASTEGGQGFRGDQPQHF
. | TRBJ1-4 | many | TRBV18 | TGTGCCAGCTCACCGAACCGGGACACAGAAAAACTGTTTTTT | CASSPNRDTEKLFF
TRBD2 | TRBJ2-3 | few | TRBV19 | TGTGCCAGTAGTATAGAAGCGGGGGGGCGTGATACGCAGTATTTT | CASSIEAGGRDTQYF
. | TRBJ2-5 | many | TRBV20-1 | TGCAGTGCTGTCGGCGAGACCCAGTACTTC | CSAVGETQYF
. | TRBJ2-7 | many | TRBV7-9 | TGTGCCAGCAGCGAACGGGAGCCAGGGCTCGCCTACGAGCAGTACTTC | CASSEREPGLAYEQYF
. | TRBJ2-2 | . | TRBV5-6 | TGTGCCAGCAGCTCGAACCCCGGGACGGAGAACACCGGGGAGCTGTTTTTT | CASSSNPGTENTGELFF
. | TRBJ1-2 | many | TRBV29-1 | TGCAGCGGGGGAACCAGGGCCGTTTATGGCTACACCTTC | CSGGTRAVYGYTF
. | TRBJ1-1 | many | TRBV12-3/TRBV12-4 | TGTGCCAGCAGTTCCACTACAGAGAACACTGAAGCTTTCTTT | CASSSTTENTEAFF
. | TRBJ2-1 | . | TRBV5-6 | TGTGCCAGCAGCTTATCGAGGGGGGACAATGAGCAGTTCTTC | CASSLSRGDNEQFF
. | TRBJ1-2 | many | TRBV7-8 | TGTGCCAGCAGCTTAATTTACGGCTGGGGGTCCGATGGCTACACCTTC | CASSLIYGWGSDGYTF
TRBD1 | TRBJ1-6 | few | TRBV9 | TGTGCCAGCAGCACGGGGACAGCGGAGAATTCACCCCTCCACTTT | CASSTGTAENSPLHF